This TCR beta chain appears in the sequencing data of a study of cytomegalovirus exposure and HLA in healthy donors. Whole-study context: The 120 or so validation repertoires used a platform that matched the one used for the approximately 610 first-cohort repertoires, as a later analysis reported.

Sequencing used immunoSEQ multiplex PCR; TCRdb keeps in-frame clones, though not all of them. In the table there are roughly 100,000 clones, 88% of which are singletons. Details on this clone: Its antigen is unidentified. The junction and the germline gene differ at one end; a read error may be behind it. This specimen includes other DNA sequences encoding the same CDR3.

The germline CDR1 and CDR2 sequences are LNHNV and YYDKDF (reference sequence). CDR3 length: 15 residues. Study-wide results and limits: One later analysis, an examination of the 90 to 150 validation repertoires, found that first-cohort TCR clusters tended to co-occur in them. Some TCR beta chains (roughly 160 of them) were listed as cytomegalovirus-associated.

The clonotype comes from a woman younger than 30 in good health and CMV-seropositive. Sequencing input: PBMCs. The chain employs TRBV15 and TRBJ1-5; 8 nucleotides agree with TRBD1. The CDR3 DNA follows: TGTGCCACCAGTAGAGGACAGGGCGTCAATCAGCCCCAGCATTTT. Protein: CATSRGQGVNQPQHF.